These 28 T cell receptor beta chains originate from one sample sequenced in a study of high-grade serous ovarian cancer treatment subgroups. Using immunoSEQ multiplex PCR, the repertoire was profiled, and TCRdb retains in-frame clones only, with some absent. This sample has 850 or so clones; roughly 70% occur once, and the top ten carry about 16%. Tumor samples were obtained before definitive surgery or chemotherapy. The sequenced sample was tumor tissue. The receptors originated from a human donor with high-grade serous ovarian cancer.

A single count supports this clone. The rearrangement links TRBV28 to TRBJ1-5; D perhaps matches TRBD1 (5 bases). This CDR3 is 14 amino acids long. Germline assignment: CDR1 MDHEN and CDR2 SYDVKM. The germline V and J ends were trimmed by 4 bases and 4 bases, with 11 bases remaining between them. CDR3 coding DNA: TGTGCCAGCAGTTCCATGGGGGGTAATCAGCCCCAGCATTTT. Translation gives CASSSMGGNQPQHF. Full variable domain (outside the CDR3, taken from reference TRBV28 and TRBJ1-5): DVKVTQSSRYLVKRTGEKVFLECVQDMDHENMFWYRQDPGLGLRLIYFSYDVKMKEKGDIPEGYSVSREKKERFSLILESASTNQTSMYLCASSSMGGNQPQHFGDGTRLSIL.

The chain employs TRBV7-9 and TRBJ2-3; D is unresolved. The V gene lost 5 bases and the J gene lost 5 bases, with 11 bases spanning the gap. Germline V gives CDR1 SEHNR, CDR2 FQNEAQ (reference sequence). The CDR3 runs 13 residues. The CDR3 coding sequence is TGTGCCAGCAGCCCAGCAGGACGAGATACGCAGTATTTT. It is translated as CASSPAGRDTQYF.

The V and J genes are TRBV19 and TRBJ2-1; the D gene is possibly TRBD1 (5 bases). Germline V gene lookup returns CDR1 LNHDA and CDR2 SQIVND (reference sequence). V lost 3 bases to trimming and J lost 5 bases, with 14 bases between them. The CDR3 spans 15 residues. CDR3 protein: CASSIWQGIDNEQFF. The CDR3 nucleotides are TGTGCCAGTAGTATCTGGCAGGGTATCGACAATGAGCAGTTCTTC.

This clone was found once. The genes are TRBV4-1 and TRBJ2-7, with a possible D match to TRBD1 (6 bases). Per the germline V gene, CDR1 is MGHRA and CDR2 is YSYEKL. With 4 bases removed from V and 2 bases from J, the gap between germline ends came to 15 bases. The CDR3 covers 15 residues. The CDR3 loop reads CASSLSPDRPYEQYF. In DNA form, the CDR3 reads TGCGCCAGCAGCCTTTCCCCGGACAGACCCTACGAGCAGTACTTC.

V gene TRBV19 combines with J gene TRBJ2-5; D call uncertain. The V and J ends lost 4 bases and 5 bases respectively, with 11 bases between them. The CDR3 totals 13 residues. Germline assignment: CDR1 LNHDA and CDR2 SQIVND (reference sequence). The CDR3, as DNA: TGTGCCAGTAGTACTCAGACTCCTGAGACCCAGTACTTC. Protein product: CASSTQTPETQYF.

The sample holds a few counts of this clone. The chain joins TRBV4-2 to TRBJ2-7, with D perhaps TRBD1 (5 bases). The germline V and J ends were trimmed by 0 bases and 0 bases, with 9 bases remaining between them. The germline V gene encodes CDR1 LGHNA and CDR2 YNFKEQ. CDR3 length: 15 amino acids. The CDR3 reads CASSQDLDTSYEQYF. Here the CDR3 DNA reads TGTGCCAGCAGCCAAGACCTGGACACCTCCTACGAGCAGTACTTC.

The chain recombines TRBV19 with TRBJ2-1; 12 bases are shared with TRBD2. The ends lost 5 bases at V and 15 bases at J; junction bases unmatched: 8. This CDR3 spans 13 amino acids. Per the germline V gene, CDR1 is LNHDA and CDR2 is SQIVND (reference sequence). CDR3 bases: TGTGCCAGTAGTCCGACTAGCGGGAGTGATCGGTTCTTC. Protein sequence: CASSPTSGSDRFF.

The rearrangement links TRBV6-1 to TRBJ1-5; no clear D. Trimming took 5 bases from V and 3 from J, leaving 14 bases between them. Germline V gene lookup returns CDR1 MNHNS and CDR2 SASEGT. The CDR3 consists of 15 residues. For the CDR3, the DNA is TGTGCCAGCAGTTCACCGGGAGGGATCAATCAGCCCCAGCATTTT. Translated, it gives CASSSPGGINQPQHF.

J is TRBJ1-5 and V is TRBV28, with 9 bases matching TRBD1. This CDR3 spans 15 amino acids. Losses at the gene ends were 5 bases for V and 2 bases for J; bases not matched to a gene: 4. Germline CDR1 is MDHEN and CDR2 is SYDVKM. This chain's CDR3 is CASSVRQGGNQPQHF. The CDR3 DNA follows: TGTGCCAGCAGTGTCAGACAGGGGGGCAATCAGCCCCAGCATTTT.

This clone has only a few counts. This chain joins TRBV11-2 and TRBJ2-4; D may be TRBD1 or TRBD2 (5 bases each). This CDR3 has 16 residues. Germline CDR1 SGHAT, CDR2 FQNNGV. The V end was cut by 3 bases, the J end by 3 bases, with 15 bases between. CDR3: CASSLGPDLDKNIQYF. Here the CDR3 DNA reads TGTGCCAGCAGCTTGGGACCCGACCTCGACAAAAACATTCAGTACTTC.

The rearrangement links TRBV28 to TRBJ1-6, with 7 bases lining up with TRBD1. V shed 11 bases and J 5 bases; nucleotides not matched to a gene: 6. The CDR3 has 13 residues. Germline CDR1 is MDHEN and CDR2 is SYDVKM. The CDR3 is CAGRQGNNSPLHF. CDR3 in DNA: TGTGCCGGTCGACAGGGCAATAATTCACCCCTCCACTTT.

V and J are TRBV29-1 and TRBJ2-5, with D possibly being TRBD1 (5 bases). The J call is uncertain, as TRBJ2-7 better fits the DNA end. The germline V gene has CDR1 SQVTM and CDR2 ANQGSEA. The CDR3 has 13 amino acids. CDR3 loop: CSVVPDSRYEQYF. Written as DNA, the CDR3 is TGCAGCGTTGTTCCCGACAGCCGATACGAGCAGTACTTC.

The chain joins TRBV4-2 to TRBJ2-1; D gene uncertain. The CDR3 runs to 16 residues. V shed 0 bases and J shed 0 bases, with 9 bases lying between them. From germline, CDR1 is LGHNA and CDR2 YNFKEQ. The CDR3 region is CASSQEATSSYNEQFF. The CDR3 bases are TGTGCCAGCAGCCAAGAAGCGACAAGCTCCTACAATGAGCAGTTCTTC.

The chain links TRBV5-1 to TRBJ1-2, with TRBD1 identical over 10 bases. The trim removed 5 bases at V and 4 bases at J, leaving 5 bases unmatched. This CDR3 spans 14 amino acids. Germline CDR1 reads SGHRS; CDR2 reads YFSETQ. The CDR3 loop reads CASSTTGGAYGYTF. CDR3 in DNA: TGCGCCAGCAGTACGACAGGGGGCGCCTATGGCTACACCTTC.

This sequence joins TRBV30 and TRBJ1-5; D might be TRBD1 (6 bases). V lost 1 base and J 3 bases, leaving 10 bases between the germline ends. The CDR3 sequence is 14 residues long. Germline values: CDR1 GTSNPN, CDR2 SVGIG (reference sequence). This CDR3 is CAWSETGINQPQHF. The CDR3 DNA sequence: TGTGCCTGGAGTGAGACAGGAATCAATCAGCCCCAGCATTTT.

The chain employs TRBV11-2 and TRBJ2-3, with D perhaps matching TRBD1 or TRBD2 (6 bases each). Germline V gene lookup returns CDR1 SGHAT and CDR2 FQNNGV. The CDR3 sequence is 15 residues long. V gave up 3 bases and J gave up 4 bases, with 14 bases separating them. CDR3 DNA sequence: TGTGCCAGCAGCTTCTGGGGGGCGGGGCCAGATACGCAGTATTTT. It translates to CASSFWGAGPDTQYF.

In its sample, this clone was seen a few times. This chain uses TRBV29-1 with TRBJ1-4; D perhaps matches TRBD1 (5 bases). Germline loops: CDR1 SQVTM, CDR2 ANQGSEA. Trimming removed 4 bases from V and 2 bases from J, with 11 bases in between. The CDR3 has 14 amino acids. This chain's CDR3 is CSVVSGRTNEKLFF. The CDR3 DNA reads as TGCAGCGTTGTATCGGGACGGACTAATGAAAAACTGTTTTTT.

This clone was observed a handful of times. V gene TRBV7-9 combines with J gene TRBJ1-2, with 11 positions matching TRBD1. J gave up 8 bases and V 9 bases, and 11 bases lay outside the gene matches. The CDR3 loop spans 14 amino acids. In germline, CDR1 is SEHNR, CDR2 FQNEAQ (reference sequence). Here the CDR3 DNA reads TGTGCCAGTACCGCCGGGACAGGGGGTAAAGGCTACACCTTC. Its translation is CASTAGTGGKGYTF. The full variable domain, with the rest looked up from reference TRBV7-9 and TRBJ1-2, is DTGVSQNPRHKITKRGQNVTFRCDPISEHNRLYWYRQTLGQGPEFLTYFQNEAQLEKSRLLSDRFSAERPKGSFSTLEIQRTEQGDSAMYLCASTAGTGGKGYTFGSGTRLTVV.

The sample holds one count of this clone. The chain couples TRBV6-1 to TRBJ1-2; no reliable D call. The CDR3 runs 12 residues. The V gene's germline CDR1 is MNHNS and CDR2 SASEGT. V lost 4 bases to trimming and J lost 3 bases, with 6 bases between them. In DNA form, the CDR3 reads TGTGCCAGCAGTGTGACGGACTATGGCTACACCTTC. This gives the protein CASSVTDYGYTF.

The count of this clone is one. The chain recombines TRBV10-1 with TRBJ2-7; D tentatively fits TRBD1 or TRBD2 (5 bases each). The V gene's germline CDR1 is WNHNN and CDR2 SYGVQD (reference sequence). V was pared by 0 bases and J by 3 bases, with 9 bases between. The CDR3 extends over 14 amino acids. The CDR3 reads CASSESGPGYEQYF. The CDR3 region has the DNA TGCGCCAGCAGTGAGTCGGGACCCGGCTACGAGCAGTACTTC.

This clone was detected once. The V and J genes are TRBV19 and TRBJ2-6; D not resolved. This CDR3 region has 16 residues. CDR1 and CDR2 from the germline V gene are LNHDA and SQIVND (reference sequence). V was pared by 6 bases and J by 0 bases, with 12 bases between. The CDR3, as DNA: TGTGCCAGTAGCCCCAACCCGAGCTCTGGGGCCAACGTCCTGACTTTC. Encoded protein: CASSPNPSSGANVLTF. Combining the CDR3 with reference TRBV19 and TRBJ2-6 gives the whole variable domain DGGITQSPKYLFRKEGQNVTLSCEQNLNHDAMYWYRQDPGQGLRLIYYSQIVNDFQKGDIAEGYSVSREKKESFPLTVTSAQKNPTAFYLCASSPNPSSGANVLTFGAGSRLTVL.

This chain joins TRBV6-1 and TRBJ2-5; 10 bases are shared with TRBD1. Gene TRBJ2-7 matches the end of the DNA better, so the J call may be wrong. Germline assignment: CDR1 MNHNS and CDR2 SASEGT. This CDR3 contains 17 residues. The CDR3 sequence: CASSAIPTGTGDGEQYF. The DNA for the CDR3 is TGTGCCAGCAGTGCAATACCGACCGGGACAGGGGACGGCGAGCAGTACTTC.

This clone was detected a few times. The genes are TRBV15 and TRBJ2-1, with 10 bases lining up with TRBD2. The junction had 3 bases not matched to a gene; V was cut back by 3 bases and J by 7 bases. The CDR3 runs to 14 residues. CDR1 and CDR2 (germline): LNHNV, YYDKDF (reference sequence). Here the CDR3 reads CATSSQREGNEQFF. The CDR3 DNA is TGTGCCACCAGCAGCCAGCGGGAGGGTAATGAGCAGTTCTTC.

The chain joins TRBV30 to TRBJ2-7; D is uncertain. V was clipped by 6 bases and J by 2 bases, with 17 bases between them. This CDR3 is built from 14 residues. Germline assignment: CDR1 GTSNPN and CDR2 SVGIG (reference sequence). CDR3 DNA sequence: TGTGCCTGCCGAATGGGCTTTCCCACCTACGAGCAGTACTTC. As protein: CACRMGFPTYEQYF.

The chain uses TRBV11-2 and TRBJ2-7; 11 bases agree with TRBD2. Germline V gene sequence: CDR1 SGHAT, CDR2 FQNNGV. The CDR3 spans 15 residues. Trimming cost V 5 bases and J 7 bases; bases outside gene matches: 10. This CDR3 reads CASSHQTSGMGEQYF. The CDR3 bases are TGTGCCAGCAGCCACCAGACTAGCGGGATGGGGGAGCAGTACTTC.

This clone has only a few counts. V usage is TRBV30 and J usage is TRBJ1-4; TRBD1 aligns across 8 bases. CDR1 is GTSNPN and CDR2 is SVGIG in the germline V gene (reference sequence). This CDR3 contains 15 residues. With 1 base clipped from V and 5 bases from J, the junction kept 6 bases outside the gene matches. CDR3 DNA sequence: TGTGCCTGGAGTGCGGGACAGGCACCGAATGAAAAACTGTTTTTT. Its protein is CAWSAGQAPNEKLFF.

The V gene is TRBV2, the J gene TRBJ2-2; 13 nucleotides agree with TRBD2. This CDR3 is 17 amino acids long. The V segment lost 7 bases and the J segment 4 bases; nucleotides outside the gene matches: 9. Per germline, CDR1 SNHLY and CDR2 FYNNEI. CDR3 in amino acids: CASKRLAGGSGTGELFF. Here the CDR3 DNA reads TGTGCCAGCAAAAGACTAGCGGGAGGATCCGGCACCGGGGAGCTGTTTTTT.

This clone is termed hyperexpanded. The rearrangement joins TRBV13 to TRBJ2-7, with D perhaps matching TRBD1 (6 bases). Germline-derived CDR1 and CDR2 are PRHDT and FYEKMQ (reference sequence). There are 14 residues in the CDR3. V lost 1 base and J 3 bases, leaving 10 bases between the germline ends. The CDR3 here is CASSLAGAHYEQYF. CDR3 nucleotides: TGTGCCAGCAGCTTAGCAGGGGCCCACTACGAGCAGTACTTC.